This entry describes one T cell receptor (beta chain). These data originate in a study of blood T cell repertoires in COVID-19. Study in general: Sources were T cells, B-cell-depleted T cells, or PBMCs; the material itself was cDNA or gDNA.

CDR1 is SGHNT and CDR2 is YYREEE in the germline V gene (reference sequence). The V gene lost 0 bases and the J gene lost 1 base, with 20 bases spanning the gap. The CDR3 has 19 amino acids. As handled by the study authors: Amplification of reference gene primers was used by the study to estimate nucleated cell counts. The data were produced by immunoSEQ multiplex PCR, yet TCRdb's version contains in-frame clones alone and is incomplete. That table gives V, J and clone size, and the DNA gave D and trimming. The sample has 90,000 or so clones, more than 75% seen once. This sequence was found in a human donor in a cohort sampled during active COVID-19. The chain recombines TRBV5-4 with TRBJ1-5; TRBD1 might be the D (6 bases). Sample: peripheral blood. The CDR3: CASSLGGGGGGTSNQPQHF. The CDR3 nucleotides are TGTGCCAGCAGCTTGGGGGGGGGCGGGGGGGGGACGAGCAATCAGCCCCAGCATTTT.